These 5 T cell receptor beta chains were all obtained from the same sample, sequenced in a study of control samples from healthy donors and cancer patients (dated by TCRdb to 2020 to 2021). The method behind the library was the immunoSEQ multiplex PCR assay. In its TCRdb copy, this immuneACCESS table keeps in-frame sequences only and misses some clones. Where compared with another copy, unresolved V genes explain less than half of these, and the others have no known cause. This sample holds some 150,000 clones; 80% to 95% were observed only once. The ten top clones hold about 4% of the sample. Sequencing was carried out using blood. These receptors all stem from a woman aged 60-75 years in good health.

The chain uses TRBV6-5 and TRBJ1-6; TRBD1 might be the D (6 bases). Trimming left V 6 bases short and J 10 bases short, with 19 bases between. This CDR3 comprises 15 residues. Per the germline V gene, CDR1 is MNHEY and CDR2 is SVGAGI. The CDR3 DNA is TGTGCCAGCAGCAAACTACAGGGAGAGGAGTCACCCCTCCACTTT. It encodes CASSKLQGEESPLHF.

V gene TRBV25-1 combines with J gene TRBJ2-2; D remains unclear. Germline V lookup: CDR1 MGHDK, CDR2 SYGVNS. V was clipped by 4 bases and J by 4 bases, with 7 bases between them. This CDR3 has 13 residues. CDR3 region: CASSVSSTGELFF. Here the CDR3 DNA reads TGTGCCAGCAGTGTTAGCAGCACCGGGGAGCTGTTTTTT.

The gene calls are TRBV12-3 or TRBV12-4 and TRBJ2-7; D remains unclear. Trimming cost V 6 bases and J 1 base, with 4 bases left between them. This CDR3 has 11 residues. The CDR3 reads CASRVSYEQYF. In DNA, the CDR3 is TGTGCCAGCAGGGTTTCCTACGAGCAGTACTTC.

In regard to this clone: The sample carries other DNA sequences with the same CDR3. The V call is TRBV12-3 or TRBV12-4, the J call TRBJ1-2, with D maybe TRBD1 (5 bases). With 4 bases removed from V and 8 bases from J, the gap between germline ends came to 8 bases. The CDR3 runs to 11 residues. Here the CDR3 reads CASSSGYGYTF. The DNA for the CDR3 is TGTGCCAGCAGTTCAGGGTACGGCTACACCTTC.

J is TRBJ1-5 and V is TRBV18; the D gene is possibly TRBD1 (6 bases). The germline V gene has CDR1 KGHSH and CDR2 LQKENI. The CDR3 runs to 14 residues. V lost 2 bases and J lost 5, with 10 bases in between. In DNA, the CDR3 is TGTGCCAGCTCACCATTCAGGACAGATCAGCCCCAGCATTTT. Protein product: CASSPFRTDQPQHF.